The T cell receptor (beta chain) described here comes from a study of healthy donors' naive CD4 and CD8 T cells. CD4+CD8-CD45RO-CD45RA+ cells were naive CD4+; CD8+CD4-CD45RA+CD27bright cells were naive CD8+. TCR libraries were built from approximately 0.55 ug of total RNA by linear amplification. Original processing methods: From about five healthy donors, 75,000 to 90,000 rearranged TCR alpha transcripts were sequenced. MiXCR was run by TCRdb on the reads, yielding one entry per CDR3 protein. These V and J calls are TCRdb output, not the study's own analysis. The data contain 150,000 to 200,000 distinct CDR3 sequences, 65% to 75% of them singletons. Trimming removed 1 base at V and 8 bases at J, with 12 bases between. Germline CDR1 reads SGHAT; CDR2 reads FQNNGV. The CDR3 runs 14 residues. A single count supports this clonotype.

The chain carries TRBV11-2 and TRBJ2-1; maybe TRBD2 (6 bases). This TCR was recovered from a pool of human donors in good health; the sample pools cells from several healthy donors. The sequenced sample consisted of naive CD4+ and CD8+ T cells sorted from blood, pooled from several donors. The CDR3 spells CASSLGGEAHEQFF. The CDR3 DNA sequence: TGTGCCAGCAGCTTAGGCGGGGAAGCACATGAGCAGTTCTTC.